The rows below give T cell receptor beta chains drawn from one sample of a study of T cell responses to AZD1222 COVID-19 vaccine. Assay: immunoSEQ multiplex PCR; the TCRdb copy retains only in-frame clones and omits some. The sample includes some 96,000 clones, approximately 90% of them seen just once. The sample was peripheral blood, taken on day 0 of AZD1222 vaccination. These receptors all stem from an adult in good health. Both conserved end residues are trimmed from each CDR3.

TRBJ2-7 TRBV4-2 ASSQDVEGIAYEQY
TRBJ2-2 TRBV9 ASSVRVGMNTGELF
TRBJ2-1 TRBV2 ASSPRDRGYNEQF
TRBJ2-7 TRBV28 ASSLLTGPGVYEQY
TRBJ2-6 TRBV18 ASSKRGTGDNAGANVLT
TRBJ2-1 TRBV5-4 ASSLRQYNEQF
TRBJ2-5 TRBV18 ASSPSTPPARPGLARGETQY
TRBJ2-3 TRBV18 ASSPQGIDTQY
TRBJ1-4 TRBV2 ASHKIGEKLF
TRBJ1-6 TRBV10-3 AIAQDRDNSPLH
TRBJ1-2 TRBV24-1 ATSDGHSMGVSYGYT
TRBJ2-7 TRBV19 ASSWTSGIYEQY